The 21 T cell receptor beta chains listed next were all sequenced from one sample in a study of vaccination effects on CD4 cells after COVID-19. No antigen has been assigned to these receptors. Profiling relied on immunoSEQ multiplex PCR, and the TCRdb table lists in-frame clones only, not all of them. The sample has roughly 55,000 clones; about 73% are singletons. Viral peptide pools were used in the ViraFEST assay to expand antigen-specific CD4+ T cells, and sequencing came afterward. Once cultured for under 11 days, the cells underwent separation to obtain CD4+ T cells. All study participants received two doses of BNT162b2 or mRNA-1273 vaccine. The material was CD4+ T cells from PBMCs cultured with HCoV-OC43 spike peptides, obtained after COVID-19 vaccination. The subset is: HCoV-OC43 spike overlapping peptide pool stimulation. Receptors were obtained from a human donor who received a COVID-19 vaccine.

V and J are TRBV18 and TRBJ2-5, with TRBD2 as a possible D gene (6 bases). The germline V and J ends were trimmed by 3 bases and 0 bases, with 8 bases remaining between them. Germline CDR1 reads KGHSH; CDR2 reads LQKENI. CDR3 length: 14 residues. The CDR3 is CASSPGLNQETQYF. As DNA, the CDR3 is TGTGCCAGCTCACCGGGACTCAACCAAGAGACCCAGTACTTC.

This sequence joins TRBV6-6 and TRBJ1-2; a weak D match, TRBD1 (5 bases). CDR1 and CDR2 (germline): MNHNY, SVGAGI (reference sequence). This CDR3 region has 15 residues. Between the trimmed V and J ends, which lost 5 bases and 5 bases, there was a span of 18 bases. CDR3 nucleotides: TGTGCCAGCAGTGGTGGGGCGCAGACCCTTTATGGCTACACCTTC. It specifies CASSGGAQTLYGYTF.

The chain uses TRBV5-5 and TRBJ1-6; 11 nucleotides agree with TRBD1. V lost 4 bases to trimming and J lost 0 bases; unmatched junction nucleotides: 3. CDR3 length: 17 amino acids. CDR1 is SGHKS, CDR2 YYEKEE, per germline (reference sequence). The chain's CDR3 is CASSHGTGGSYNSPLHF. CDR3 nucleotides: TGTGCCAGCAGCCACGGGACAGGGGGCTCCTATAATTCACCCCTCCACTTT.

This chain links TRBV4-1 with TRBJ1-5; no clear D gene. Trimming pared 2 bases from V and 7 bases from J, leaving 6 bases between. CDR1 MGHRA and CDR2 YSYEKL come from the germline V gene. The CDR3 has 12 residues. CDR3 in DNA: TGCGCCAGCAGCCAATCCGGACAGCCCCAGCATTTT. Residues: CASSQSGQPQHF.

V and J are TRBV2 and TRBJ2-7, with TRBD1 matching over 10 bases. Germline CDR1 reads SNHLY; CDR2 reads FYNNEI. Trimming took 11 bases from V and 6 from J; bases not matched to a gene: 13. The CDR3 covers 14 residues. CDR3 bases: TGTGCCTCTTCTTCACCCCGGACAGGGGGCGAGCAGTACGTC. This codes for CASSSPRTGGEQYV.

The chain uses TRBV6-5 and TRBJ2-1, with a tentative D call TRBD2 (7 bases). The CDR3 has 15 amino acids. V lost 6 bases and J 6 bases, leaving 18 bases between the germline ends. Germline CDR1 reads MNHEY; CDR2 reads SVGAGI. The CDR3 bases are TGTGCCAGCAGCCGAGGGGGGGCCGAAGGCAATGAGCAGTTCTTC. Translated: CASSRGGAEGNEQFF.

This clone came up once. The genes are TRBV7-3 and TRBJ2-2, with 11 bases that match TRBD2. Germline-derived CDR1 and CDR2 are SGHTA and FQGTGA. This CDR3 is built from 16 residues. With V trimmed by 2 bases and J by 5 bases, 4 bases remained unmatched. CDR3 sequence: CASSLVLAGGTGELFF. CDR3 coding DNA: TGTGCCAGCAGCTTAGTGCTAGCGGGGGGAACCGGGGAGCTGTTTTTT.

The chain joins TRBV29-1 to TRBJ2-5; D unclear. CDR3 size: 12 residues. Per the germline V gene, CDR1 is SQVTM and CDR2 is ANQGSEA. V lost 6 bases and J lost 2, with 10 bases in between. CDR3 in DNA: TGCAGCGTCCACCTACAGCAAGAGACCCAGTACTTC. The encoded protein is CSVHLQQETQYF.

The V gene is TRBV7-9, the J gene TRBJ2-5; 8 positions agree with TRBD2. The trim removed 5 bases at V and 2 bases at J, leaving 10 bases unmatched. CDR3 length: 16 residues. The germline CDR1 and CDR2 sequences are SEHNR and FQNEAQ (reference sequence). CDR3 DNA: TGTGCCAGCAGCCGGTTAGCGGGATTAAGTCAAGAGACCCAGTACTTC. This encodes CASSRLAGLSQETQYF.

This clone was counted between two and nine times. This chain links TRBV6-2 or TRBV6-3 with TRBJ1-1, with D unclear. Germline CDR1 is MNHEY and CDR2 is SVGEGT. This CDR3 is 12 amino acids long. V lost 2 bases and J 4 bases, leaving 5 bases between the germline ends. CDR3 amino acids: CASSYAFTEAFF. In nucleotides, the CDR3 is TGTGCCAGCAGTTACGCGTTCACTGAAGCTTTCTTT.

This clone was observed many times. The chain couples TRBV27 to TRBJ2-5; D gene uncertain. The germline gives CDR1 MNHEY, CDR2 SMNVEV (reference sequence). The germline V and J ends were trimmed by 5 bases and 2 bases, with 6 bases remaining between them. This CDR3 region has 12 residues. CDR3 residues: CASSIGQETQYF. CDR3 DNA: TGTGCCAGCAGTATCGGACAAGAGACCCAGTACTTC.

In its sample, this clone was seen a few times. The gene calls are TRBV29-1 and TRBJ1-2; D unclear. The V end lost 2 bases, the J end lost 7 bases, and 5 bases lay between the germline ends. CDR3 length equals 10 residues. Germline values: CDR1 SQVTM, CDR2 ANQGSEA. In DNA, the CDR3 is TGCAGCGTTGAATCCCCTGGCTACACCTTC. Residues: CSVESPGYTF.

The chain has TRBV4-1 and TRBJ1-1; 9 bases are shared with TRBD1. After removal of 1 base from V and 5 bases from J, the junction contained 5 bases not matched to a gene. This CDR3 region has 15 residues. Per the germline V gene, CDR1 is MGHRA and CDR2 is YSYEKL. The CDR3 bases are TGCGCCAGCAGCCAAGCCGGGACAGGGAATACTGAAGCTTTCTTT. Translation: CASSQAGTGNTEAFF.

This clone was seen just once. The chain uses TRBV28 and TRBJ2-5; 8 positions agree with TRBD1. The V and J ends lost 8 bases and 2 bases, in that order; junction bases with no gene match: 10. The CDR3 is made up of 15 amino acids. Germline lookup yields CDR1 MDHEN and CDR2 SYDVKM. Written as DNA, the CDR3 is TGTGCCAGCGCAACGGGACAGGTCCTACAAGAGACCCAGTACTTC. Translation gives CASATGQVLQETQYF.

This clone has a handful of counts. The CDR3 coding sequence is TGCGCCAGCAGCTTGATGACAGCCACAACTAATGAAAAACTGTTTTTT. It specifies CASSLMTATTNEKLFF. The chain links TRBV5-1 to TRBJ1-4; D perhaps matches TRBD1 (5 bases). The V and J ends lost 1 base and 0 bases respectively, with 10 bases between them. CDR1 is SGHRS, CDR2 YFSETQ, per germline. The CDR3 sequence is 16 residues long. The entire variable domain, with the rest obtained from reference TRBV5-1 and TRBJ1-4, is as follows: KAGVTQTPRYLIKTRGQQVTLSCSPISGHRSVSWYQQTPGQGLQFLFEYFSETQRNKGNFPGRFSGRQFSNSRSEMNVSTLELGDSALYLCASSLMTATTNEKLFFGSGTQLSVL.

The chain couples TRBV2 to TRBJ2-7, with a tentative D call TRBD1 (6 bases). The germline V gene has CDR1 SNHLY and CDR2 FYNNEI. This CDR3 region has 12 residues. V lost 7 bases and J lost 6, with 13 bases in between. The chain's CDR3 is CASTLTQGEQYV. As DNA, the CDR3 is TGTGCCAGCACCTTGACACAGGGCGAGCAGTACGTC.

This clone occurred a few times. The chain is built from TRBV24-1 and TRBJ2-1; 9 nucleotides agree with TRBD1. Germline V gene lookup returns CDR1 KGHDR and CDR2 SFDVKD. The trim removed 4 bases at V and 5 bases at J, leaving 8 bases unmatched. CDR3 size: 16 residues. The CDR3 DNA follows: TGTGCCACCAGTGACCCTACAGGGGGCGGTGACAATGAGCAGTTCTTC. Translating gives CATSDPTGGGDNEQFF.

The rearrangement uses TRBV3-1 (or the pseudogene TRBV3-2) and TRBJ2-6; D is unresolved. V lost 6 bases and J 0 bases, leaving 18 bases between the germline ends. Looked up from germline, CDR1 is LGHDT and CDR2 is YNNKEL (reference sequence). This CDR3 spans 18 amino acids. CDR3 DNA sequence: TGTGCCAGCAGTCCAGGAGCCTATATCTCCTCTGGGGCCAACGTCCTGACTTTC. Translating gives CASSPGAYISSGANVLTF.

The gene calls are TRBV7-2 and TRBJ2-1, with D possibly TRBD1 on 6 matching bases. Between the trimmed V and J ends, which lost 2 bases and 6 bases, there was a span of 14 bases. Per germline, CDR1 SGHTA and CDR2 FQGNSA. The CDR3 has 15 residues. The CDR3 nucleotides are TGTGCCAGCAGCTTAAGTCTGGGGGCGCGCAATGAGCAGTTCTTC. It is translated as CASSLSLGARNEQFF.

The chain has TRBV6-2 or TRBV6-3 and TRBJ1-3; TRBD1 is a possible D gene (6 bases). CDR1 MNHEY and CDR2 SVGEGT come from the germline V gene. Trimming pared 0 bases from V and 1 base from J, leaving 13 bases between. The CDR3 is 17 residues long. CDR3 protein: CASSYSGRGGSGNTIYF. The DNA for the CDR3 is TGTGCCAGCAGTTACTCAGGCAGGGGTGGATCTGGAAACACCATATATTTT.

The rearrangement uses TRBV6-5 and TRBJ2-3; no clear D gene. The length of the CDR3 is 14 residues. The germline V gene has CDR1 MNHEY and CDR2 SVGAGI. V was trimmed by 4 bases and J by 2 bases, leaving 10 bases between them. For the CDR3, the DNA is TGTGCCAGCAGTTCCTCAGTAACCACAGATACGCAGTATTTT. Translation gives CASSSSVTTDTQYF.